This TCR beta chain was observed in a study of monozygotic twins with inflammatory bowel disease. CDR3 length: 13 residues. The germline CDR1 and CDR2 sequences are ENHRY and SYGVKD. Of note for this clonotype: Antigen unknown.

TCR libraries were prepared from about 3.5 ug total RNA each. TCRdb re-analyzed the 5' RACE reads; it lists each CDR3 protein once, without DNA. The sample includes fewer than 200,000 distinct CDR3 sequences. The study, taken as a whole, reports: Part of the variability in patient repertoires may have come from differing immunosuppressive treatments.

V is TRBV10-3 and J is TRBJ2-4. This clonotype was obtained from a human donor with ulcerative colitis or Crohn's disease, or a healthy co-twin of an affected twin (not recorded which). Sequencing was done on a sample of blood. CDR3 loop: CAISELAKNIQYF.